This TCR beta chain was recovered during a study of T-cell reconstitution after alpha-beta-depleted transplantation in children listed by TCRdb under 2016. General notes on the study: The study quantitatively tracked T-cell immune reconstitution after TCRalphabeta/CD19-depleted allogeneic hematopoietic cell transplantation in children using TCR repertoire profiling.

Study-wide conclusions, independent of this receptor: Over subsequent months, a decline in hyperexpanded clone frequencies was noted, and after one year, T-cell counts and TCRbeta diversity were mostly ascribed to newly produced T cells. The apparently early alphabetaT-cell count recovery about two months after transplant was reportedly dependent on only several hundred rapidly expanded clones derived from non-depleted graft cells. The high TCRbeta diversity at day 60 in some patients was ascribed to recipient T cells and intrathymic progenitors that had survived conditioning.

The library was made by PCR. Reads for this sample came from an Illumina HiSeq 2500. TCR library preparation used molecular barcoding, with unique molecular identifiers applied to normalize quantification of the TCRbeta repertoire. TCRdb cleaned the public reads at Q25 with fastp, built clones with MiXCR and kept in-frame beta chains. Every CDR3 protein is listed once, alongside the most common genes and DNA of its rows. This sample comprises roughly 570,000 distinct CDR3 sequences, roughly 30% of them detected only once. The top ten clonotypes cover under 45% of the sample. The sample's treatment or condition, from its label and the paper: allogeneic hematopoietic cell transplantation with graft depleted of TCRalphabeta T cells and CD19 B cells. The children who served as transplant recipients had been given grafts of TCRalphabeta/CD19-depleted allogeneic hematopoietic cells. This clonotype was seen a few times. The clone's antigen remains unknown. No much larger clone exists at a distance of one base, and base qualities are not known.

This receptor was identified in a boy under two years old with Wiskott-Aldrich syndrome, due to receive a stem cell transplant. The starting material was PBMCs, obtained before TCRalphabeta/CD19-depleted stem cell transplant.

The bases read TGCGCCAGCAGCTCGATTTTGGGCCTAGCGAGCTACACCGGGGAGCTGTTTTTT. This gives the protein CASSSILGLASYTGELFF. The V and J segments used are TRBV5-1 and TRBJ2-2; TRBD2 is a weak D gene call, 6 bases matching. V gives up 3 bases and J gives up 3 bases, and the segment between their germline ends measures 21 bases. The germline V gene encodes CDR1 SGHRS and CDR2 YFSETQ. Including cysteine and phenylalanine, the CDR3 has 18 amino acids. Kept here is only the CDR3 DNA, which spans 54 bases and is read in frame from base 1.